Following are 10 T cell receptor beta chains from one sample sequenced in a study of blood T cell repertoires in COVID-19. Method: immunoSEQ multiplex PCR; TCRdb's copy keeps in-frame clones and lacks some. The table shows a few hundred thousand clones, with 70% to 90% occurring only once. Specimen: PBMCs or T cells enriched from blood (not recorded which). These receptors were taken from a woman aged 40 to 50 who had recovered from COVID-19.

The chain couples TRBV11-2 to TRBJ2-2; possibly TRBD2 for D (6 bases). Trimming stripped 5 bases from V and 2 bases from J, with 18 bases between. Germline CDR1 SGHAT, CDR2 FQNNGV. The CDR3 is made up of 17 amino acids. CDR3: CASSRIGGLKNTGELFF. DNA of the CDR3: TGTGCCAGCAGCCGGATTGGGGGACTTAAAAACACCGGGGAGCTGTTTTTT.

The rearrangement links TRBV6-2 or TRBV6-3 to TRBJ2-5, with 8 bases fitting TRBD1. The length of the CDR3 is 15 residues. After removal of 2 bases from V and 5 bases from J, the junction contained 7 bases not matched to a gene. Germline CDR1 reads MNHEY; CDR2 reads SVGEGT. The CDR3 protein is CASSYRGRGLETQYF. For the CDR3, the DNA is TGTGCCAGCAGTTACCGTGGCAGGGGGCTTGAGACCCAGTACTTC.

CDR3 loop: CASSVTGGLYNEQFF. The CDR3 DNA sequence: TGTGCCAGCAGCGTCACAGGGGGCCTTTACAATGAGCAGTTCTTC. V usage is TRBV9 and J usage is TRBJ2-1, with 9 positions matching TRBD1. The CDR3 is made up of 15 amino acids. Losses at the gene ends were 2 bases for V and 4 bases for J; bases not matched to a gene: 4. Per germline, CDR1 SGDLS and CDR2 YYNGEE. Looking up the rest from reference TRBV9 and TRBJ2-1 gives the full variable domain: DSGVTQTPKHLITATGQRVTLRCSPRSGDLSVYWYQQSLDQGLQFLIQYYNGEERAKGNILERFSAQQFPDLHSELNLSSLELGDSALYFCASSVTGGLYNEQFFGPGTRLTVL.

The gene calls are TRBV30 and TRBJ2-1; D perhaps matches TRBD1 (6 bases). The CDR3 totals 12 residues. CDR1 GTSNPN and CDR2 SVGIG come from the germline V gene (reference sequence). Trimming shortened V by 4 bases and J by 8 bases, and 12 bases separated the two germline ends. CDR3 nucleotide sequence: TGTGCCTGGAAAGCTGGGGGCGATGAGCAGTTCTTC. This gives the protein CAWKAGGDEQFF.

The chain has TRBV12-3 or TRBV12-4 and TRBJ2-7, with a tentative D call TRBD1 (6 bases). This CDR3 region has 12 residues. Trimming shortened V by 3 bases and J by 6 bases, and 9 bases separated the two germline ends. The CDR3 DNA follows: TGTGCCAGCAGTTTGACAGGATCCGAGCAGTACTTC. It is translated as CASSLTGSEQYF.

The CDR3 reads CASSLPGLGMYEQYF. The CDR3 bases are TGTGCCAGCAGCCTCCCGGGACTAGGAATGTACGAGCAGTACTTC. This rearrangement joins TRBV5-6 to TRBJ2-7, with 8 bases lining up with TRBD2. This CDR3 contains 15 residues. V gave up 4 bases and J gave up 4 bases; unmatched junction bases: 10. Germline V lookup: CDR1 SGHDT, CDR2 YYEEEE.

A single count supports this clone. V and J are TRBV7-9 and TRBJ1-2; D not certain. This CDR3 spans 14 amino acids. V shed 3 bases and J shed 8 bases, with 16 bases lying between them. Germline V gene data show CDR1 as SEHNR and CDR2 as FQNEAQ (reference sequence). This CDR3 is CASSFPTMKEGYTF. The CDR3 DNA sequence: TGTGCCAGCAGCTTTCCGACGATGAAGGAGGGCTACACCTTC.

This chain links TRBV10-3 with TRBJ1-2; 8 bases are a match to TRBD1. Germline-derived CDR1 and CDR2 are ENHRY and SYGVKD. V shed 4 bases and J 4 bases; nucleotides not matched to a gene: 8. This CDR3 is built from 15 residues. CDR3 sequence reads: CAISGGGQVLYGYTF. The CDR3 DNA follows: TGTGCCATCAGTGGCGGGGGACAGGTCCTCTATGGCTACACCTTC.

The chain couples TRBV27 to TRBJ2-1, with 10 positions matching TRBD2. Germline trimming cut 0 bases from V and 8 bases from J; bases unmatched to any gene: 7. Germline loops: CDR1 MNHEY, CDR2 SMNVEV (reference sequence). The CDR3 loop spans 16 amino acids. The CDR3 DNA follows: TGTGCCAGCAGTTTATCCCCAGGGACTAGCGTCGATGAGCAGTTCTTC. Amino acids: CASSLSPGTSVDEQFF.

In regard to this clone: A much larger clone lies one base from this, so it may be a read error. This chain connects TRBV11-3 to TRBJ2-7; TRBD2 agrees at 7 bases. Trimming at V came to 1 base and at J to 0 bases, leaving 0 bases not matched to a gene. The CDR3 length is 14 residues. CDR1 and CDR2 (germline): SGHNT, YENEEA. The DNA of the CDR3 is TGTGCCAGCAGCTTAGGCGGGAGCTCCTACGAGCAGTACTTC. Amino acid sequence: CASSLGGSSYEQYF.